Listed below are T cell receptor beta chains from one sample, sequenced in a study of T-cell memory formation after mild COVID-19. TCRdb fed the 5' RACE reads into MiXCR, producing one record per CDR3 protein. Among about 360,000 distinct CDR3 sequences, roughly an eighth were seen once, and the ten largest hold 22%. Source material: PBMCs or a T cell subset sorted from them (not recorded which). The source of these receptors is a young man who had mild COVID-19 (a few samples of this study predate the infection). Cell type and time point are not known. CDR3s include the opening cysteine and the closing phenylalanine or tryptophan. The D gene is left open where the match is weak. Clone size is shown for a subset of rows, as once, few, many or a class of expanded clone.

length: 17; J: TRBJ2-1; D: TRBD1; V: TRBV14; size: .; CDR3: CASSPAGWDRVHNEQFF; DNA: TGTGCCAGCAGCCCCGCAGGGTGGGACAGGGTCCACAATGAGCAGTTCTTC
length: 15; J: TRBJ2-2; D: TRBD2; V: TRBV6-5; size: .; CDR3: CASIGLAGESGELFF; DNA: TGTGCCAGCATCGGACTAGCGGGGGAGTCCGGGGAGCTGTTTTTT
length: 11; J: TRBJ1-6; D: .; V: TRBV7-9; size: many; CDR3: CASSFAEPLHF; DNA: TGTGCCAGCAGCTTTGCGGAACCCCTCCACTTT
length: 13; J: TRBJ1-2; D: .; V: TRBV12-3/TRBV12-4; size: few; CDR3: CASSLMVWYGYTF; DNA: TGTGCCAGCAGTTTGATGGTCTGGTATGGCTACACCTTC
length: 16; J: TRBJ2-7; D: TRBD1; V: TRBV5-6; size: .; CDR3: CASSFAPGQPWNEQYF; DNA: TGTGCCAGCAGCTTTGCCCCGGGACAGCCGTGGAACGAGCAGTACTTC
length: 16; J: TRBJ2-1; D: .; V: TRBV27; size: .; CDR3: CASSPHGGGSYNEQFF; DNA: TGTGCCAGCAGTCCCCACGGGGGAGGTTCCTACAATGAGCAGTTCTTC
length: 11; J: TRBJ2-1; D: .; V: TRBV24-1; size: .; CDR3: CATSDGIEQFF; DNA: TGTGCCACCAGTGATGGGATCGAGCAGTTCTTC
length: 15; J: TRBJ2-3; D: .; V: TRBV7-8; size: .; CDR3: CASSKTTFGADTQYF; DNA: TGTGCCAGCAGCAAGACTACCTTTGGGGCGGATACGCAGTATTTT
length: 14; J: TRBJ2-3; D: .; V: TRBV20-1; size: .; CDR3: CSARDPYSTDTQYF; DNA: TGCAGTGCTAGGGATCCGTATAGCACAGATACGCAGTATTTT
length: 14; J: TRBJ2-3; D: .; V: TRBV7-3; size: few; CDR3: CASSLIGVGDTQYF; DNA: TGTGCCAGCAGTCTGATAGGGGTTGGGGATACGCAGTATTTT
length: 16; J: TRBJ2-5; D: TRBD2; V: TRBV5-1; size: .; CDR3: CASSSAGLAGGETQYF; DNA: TGCGCCAGCAGCTCCGCCGGACTAGCGGGGGGGGAGACCCAGTACTTC
length: 14; J: TRBJ2-2; D: .; V: TRBV5-1; size: .; CDR3: CASSLDVGNGELFF; DNA: TGCGCCAGCAGCTTGGATGTAGGAAACGGGGAGCTGTTTTTT
length: 13; J: TRBJ2-5; D: .; V: TRBV7-2; size: .; CDR3: CASSTGPAETQYF; DNA: TGTGCCAGCAGCACCGGACCGGCCGAGACCCAGTACTTC
length: 16; J: TRBJ2-1; D: TRBD1; V: TRBV24-1; size: few; CDR3: CATSDGQGAFYNEQFF; DNA: TGTGCCACCAGTGATGGACAGGGGGCCTTCTACAATGAGCAGTTCTTC
length: 13; J: TRBJ2-1; D: .; V: TRBV6-2/TRBV6-3; size: .; CDR3: CASIGGPYNEQFF; DNA: TGTGCCAGCATCGGGGGCCCCTACAATGAGCAGTTCTTC
length: 13; J: TRBJ2-1; D: .; V: TRBV25-1; size: .; CDR3: CASRRGRDNEQFF; DNA: TGTGCCAGCAGACGTGGCCGTGACAATGAGCAGTTCTTC
length: 15; J: TRBJ2-7; D: .; V: TRBV19; size: few; CDR3: CASSIRYGGPYEQYF; DNA: TGTGCCAGTAGTATTCGATACGGCGGCCCCTACGAGCAGTACTTC
length: 15; J: TRBJ2-1; D: TRBD2; V: TRBV6-4; size: .; CDR3: CASRDTGTSWGEQFF; DNA: TGTGCCAGCAGAGATACCGGGACTAGCTGGGGTGAGCAGTTCTTC
length: 13; J: TRBJ1-1; D: .; V: TRBV7-8; size: .; CDR3: CASSHRTEAKAFF; DNA: TGTGCCAGCAGCCACAGGACGGAAGCGAAAGCTTTCTTT
length: 13; J: TRBJ2-5; D: .; V: TRBV12-3/TRBV12-4; size: .; CDR3: CASRRGMGETQYF; DNA: TGTGCCAGCAGACGAGGAATGGGCGAGACCCAGTACTTC
length: 16; J: TRBJ2-1; D: TRBD2; V: TRBV7-9; size: many; CDR3: CASSPGTSGGSYEQFF; DNA: TGTGCCAGCAGCCCCGGGACTAGCGGGGGGTCGTATGAGCAGTTCTTC
length: 13; J: TRBJ2-1; D: .; V: TRBV7-8; size: few; CDR3: CASSSWVDNEQFF; DNA: TGTGCCAGCAGCTCGTGGGTTGACAATGAGCAGTTCTTC
length: 17; J: TRBJ2-2; D: .; V: TRBV4-1; size: .; CDR3: CASSHGVGGRNTGELFF; DNA: TGCGCCAGCAGCCACGGGGTTGGGGGACGGAACACCGGGGAGCTGTTTTTT
length: 17; J: TRBJ2-1; D: .; V: TRBV21-1; size: .; CDR3: CASSKAEGAAYYNEQFF; DNA: TGTGCCAGCAGCAAAGCCGAGGGGGCGGCTTACTACAATGAGCAGTTCTTC
length: 15; J: TRBJ2-7; D: .; V: TRBV2; size: .; CDR3: CASTPLRGDLYEQYF; DNA: TGTGCCAGCACCCCGCTGCGCGGGGACTTGTACGAGCAGTACTTC
length: 13; J: TRBJ2-1; D: TRBD2; V: TRBV7-2; size: many; CDR3: CASSLFQRGEQFF; DNA: TGTGCCAGCAGCTTATTTCAGCGGGGCGAGCAGTTCTTC
length: 13; J: TRBJ1-1; D: .; V: TRBV12-3/TRBV12-4; size: few; CDR3: CASSFNSGLEAFF; DNA: TGTGCCAGCAGTTTTAATTCAGGTTTAGAAGCTTTCTTT
length: 15; J: TRBJ1-3; D: TRBD1; V: TRBV7-9; size: .; CDR3: CASIMKDREGNTIYF; DNA: TGTGCCAGCATCATGAAGGACAGGGAAGGAAACACCATATATTTT
length: 12; J: TRBJ1-1; D: .; V: TRBV30; size: .; CDR3: CAWSRVGTEAFF; DNA: TGTGCCTGGAGTCGGGTTGGCACTGAAGCTTTCTTT
length: 20; J: TRBJ2-1; D: TRBD2; V: TRBV4-3; size: many; CDR3: CASSQDRLTGTSGGPIEQFF; DNA: TGCGCCAGCAGCCAAGATAGGCTCACCGGGACTAGCGGGGGCCCTATTGAGCAGTTCTTC
length: 16; J: TRBJ2-7; D: .; V: TRBV5-6; size: few; CDR3: CASSFFWNGLTYEQYF; DNA: TGTGCCAGCAGCTTCTTCTGGAACGGATTGACGTACGAGCAGTACTTC
length: 16; J: TRBJ2-5; D: .; V: TRBV4-3; size: .; CDR3: CASSQGARPGQETQYF; DNA: TGCGCCAGCAGCCAAGGGGCCCGTCCCGGCCAAGAGACCCAGTACTTC